The present entry profiles one T cell receptor (beta chain) with its context. The length of the CDR3 is 15 residues. The V end was cut by 3 bases, the J end by 2 bases, with 10 bases between. Germline CDR1 reads SGHTA; CDR2 reads FQGNSA. This sample was included in a study of blood T cell repertoires in COVID-19. TCRdb keeps only in-frame clones here, not all; method: immunoSEQ multiplex PCR. This table holds around 88,000 clones, around 80% found once. The J gene is TRBJ2-2, the V gene TRBV7-2; a weak D match, TRBD2 (5 bases). Sequencing input: peripheral blood. The TCR comes from a man between 45 and 60 years old who had recovered from COVID-19. CDR3 DNA sequence: TGTGCCAGCAGCTTCGGCGGGCTAAACACCGGGGAGCTGTTTTTT. Translated, it gives CASSFGGLNTGELFF.